The clone carrying this T cell receptor beta chain was detected only a few times. The data stem from a study of blood T cell repertoires in COVID-19. Study background: Donors in the United States, Italy and Spain gave samples during acute or convalescent COVID-19. From T cells, B-cell-depleted T cells, or PBMCs came the material, which was cDNA or gDNA.

Source study methods: For nucleated cells, counts were estimated from reference gene primer amplification. The method was immunoSEQ multiplex PCR; TCRdb's version includes in-frame clones alone and lacks a portion of them. Clonal size and the V and J genes are those of that table, whereas D and trimming came from the DNA. This repertoire shows about 150,000 clones, 87% found once; its top ten account for 5%. V was pared by 1 base and J by 4 bases, with 13 bases between. The germline CDR1 and CDR2 sequences are LGHDT and YNNKEL (reference sequence). This CDR3 region has 16 residues. Sequenced input: peripheral blood. This sequence joins TRBV3-1 (or the pseudogene TRBV3-2) and TRBJ2-2, with D perhaps TRBD2 (6 bases). The receptor's source is a human donor in a cohort sampled during active COVID-19. DNA of the CDR3: TGTGCCAGCAGCCAAGTGGGCGGGATAGGCACCGGGGAGCTGTTTTTT. Translated: CASSQVGGIGTGELFF.